This T cell receptor (beta chain) appears in the sequencing data of a study of technical replicates of blood from several donors. The CDR3 extends over 12 amino acids. The ends were cut back, 5 bases at V and 5 bases at J, with 9 bases in the middle. The germline gives CDR1 MNHEY, CDR2 SVGAGI. Sequenced by immunoSEQ multiplex PCR; TCRdb stores in-frame clones only, minus some. In the table there are just under 100,000 clones, around 95% of which are singletons. V is TRBV6-5 and J is TRBJ1-1; D gene uncertain. This receptor was obtained from a human donor in good health. The material sequenced was T cells isolated from PBMCs. Here the CDR3 DNA reads TGTGCCAGCAGTCCGGGTGCGACTGAAGCTTTCTTT. It specifies CASSPGATEAFF.